This T cell receptor beta chain was identified during a study of T cell repertoires in ileal Crohn's disease. Study in general: M6 samples are neoterminal ileum biopsies from postoperative colonoscopy.

The CDR3 runs to 11 residues. Deletions cut 4 bases from V and 7 bases from J, with 6 bases between. Germline CDR1 reads SGHDT; CDR2 reads YYEEEE. Sample time point: neoterminal ileum biopsy at postoperative endoscopy, about 6 months after surgery. A single count supports this clone. Clones were sequenced by immunoSEQ multiplex PCR, and TCRdb holds only the in-frame ones, with some missing. Of some 10,000 clones detected, 80% to 90% appear once; the ten largest clones hold more than 12%. The rearrangement links TRBV5-6 to TRBJ2-1; D possibly corresponds to TRBD1 (5 bases). The receptor's source is an adult with Crohn's disease. Sequencing input: ileal tissue. Written as DNA, the CDR3 is TGTGCCAGCAGCCCAGGGAATGAGCAGTTCTTC. Its translation is CASSPGNEQFF.